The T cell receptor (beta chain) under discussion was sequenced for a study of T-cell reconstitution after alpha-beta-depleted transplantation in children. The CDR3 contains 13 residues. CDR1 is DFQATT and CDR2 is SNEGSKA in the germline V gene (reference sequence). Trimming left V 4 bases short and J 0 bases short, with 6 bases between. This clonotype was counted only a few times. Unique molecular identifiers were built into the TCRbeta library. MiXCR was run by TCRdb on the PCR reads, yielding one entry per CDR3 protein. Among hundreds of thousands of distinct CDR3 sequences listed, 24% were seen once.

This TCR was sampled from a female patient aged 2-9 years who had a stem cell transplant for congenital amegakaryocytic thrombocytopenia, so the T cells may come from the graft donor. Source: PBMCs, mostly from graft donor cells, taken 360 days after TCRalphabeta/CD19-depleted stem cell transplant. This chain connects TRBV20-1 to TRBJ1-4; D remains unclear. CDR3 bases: TGCAGTGCTAAGGCCCCAACTAATGAAAAACTGTTTTTT. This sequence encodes CSAKAPTNEKLFF.